This T cell receptor beta chain was recorded in a study of CXCR3-negative and CXCR3-positive naive CD8 T cells. General study findings and limits: Naive CXCR3-positive and CXCR3-negative cells shared TRBV-TRBJ usage; memory cells diverged. Naive cells that were CXCR3-positive had more hydrophobic TRB CDR3s (compared with CXCR3-negative naive cells).

The CDR3 length is 15 residues. Looked up from germline, CDR1 is LNHNV and CDR2 is YYDKDF (reference sequence). Details on this clonotype: What it binds is not known.

The authors made the TRB cDNA libraries by 5' RACE using UMI labels. TCRdb re-analyzed the 5' RACE reads; it lists each CDR3 protein once, without DNA. This table lists under 90,000 distinct CDR3 sequences. The rearrangement uses TRBV15 and TRBJ2-5; TCRdb names TRBD1, which stays unverified in the absence of DNA. Sequenced sample: naive CXCR3+ CD8+ T cells from blood. Subset in this sample: CD45RO-CCR7+CD27+CD95- naive CD8+ T cells expressing CXCR3 (TNR3+). The sequence was collected from a human donor in good health. Some clones in this sample may be carry-over from other donors' samples. The CDR3 protein is CATSRADRDQETQYF.